This is a list of T cell receptor beta chains from one sample in a study of blood T cell repertoires in COVID-19. Profiling relied on immunoSEQ multiplex PCR, and the TCRdb table lists in-frame clones only, not all of them. The sample has around 250,000 clones, about four fifths seen once. Sequenced: PBMCs or T cells enriched from blood (not recorded which). These receptors originate from a man aged 35-49 years who had been exposed to COVID-19. CDR3s include the opening cysteine and the closing phenylalanine or tryptophan. The order of the fields is clone size, D gene, J gene, V gene, CDR3 DNA, CDR3 protein. D genes are given only for firm matches. The listing skips clone size in some rows; elsewhere it reads once, few, many or a size class.

>.|.|TRBJ1-2|TRBV30
TGTGCCTGGAGTGTATCTCTCGGCTACACCTTC
CAWSVSLGYTF
>.|.|TRBJ1-1|TRBV5-4
TGTGCCAGCAGCTTGGGCGGGACCACTGAAGCTTTCTTT
CASSLGGTTEAFF
>.|TRBD2|TRBJ2-5|TRBV5-5
TGTGCCAGCAGCCTTGAACTAGCGGGAGGTTACCAAGAGACCCAGTACTTC
CASSLELAGGYQETQYF
>once|TRBD1|TRBJ1-1|TRBV12-5
TGTGCTAGTGCCCAAGAACAGGGGGCCTCCCATTCGGCTTTCTTT
CASAQEQGASHSAFF
>few|.|TRBJ1-2|TRBV19
TGTGCCAGTAGTATTTTGACAACACGGAGGGGCTACACCTTC
CASSILTTRRGYTF
>.|.|TRBJ1-5|TRBV6-5
TGTGCCAGCGACGTAGGACATAGCAATCAGCCCCAGCATTTT
CASDVGHSNQPQHF
>.|TRBD2|TRBJ2-7|TRBV18
TGTGCCAGCTCCGAACCGGGACTAGACTACGAGCAGTACTTC
CASSEPGLDYEQYF
>.|TRBD1|TRBJ2-7|TRBV6-5
TGTGCCAGCAGTTGGACAGGGGGTGAAACCTACGAGCAGTACTTC
CASSWTGGETYEQYF
>.|TRBD2|TRBJ2-1|TRBV5-1
TGCGCCAGCAACTATCAGGGGGTGCGAACTAGCGGGAGCAATGAGCAGTTCTTC
CASNYQGVRTSGSNEQFF
>.|.|TRBJ2-5|TRBV4-2
TGTGCCAGCAGCCCAGGCGGGGCCTCCGGCGAGACCCAGTACTTC
CASSPGGASGETQYF
>.|.|TRBJ2-1|TRBV6-5
TGTGCCAGCACCCTACGGGGCTCCTACAATGAGCAGTTCTTC
CASTLRGSYNEQFF
>.|.|TRBJ1-2|TRBV5-6
TGTGCCAGCAGCTCAAAACTACACGGAGCCTATGGCTACACCTTC
CASSSKLHGAYGYTF
>.|.|TRBJ1-5|TRBV2
TGTGCCAGCAGCGAGGAATCCAATCAGCCCCAGCATTTT
CASSEESNQPQHF
>.|TRBD1|TRBJ2-1|TRBV12-3/TRBV12-4
TGTGCCAGCAGAGGGACAGATAACAATGAGCAGTTCTTC
CASRGTDNNEQFF
>.|.|TRBJ1-5|TRBV30
TGTGCCTGGAGAGGGGACACTCATAGCAATCAGCCCCAGCATTTT
CAWRGDTHSNQPQHF
>.|TRBD2|TRBJ2-1|TRBV15
TGTGCCACCAGCAGAGATAGGGGGCCCCCGGGACTAGCGGGAGAAAATGAGCAGTTCTTC
CATSRDRGPPGLAGENEQFF
>.|.|TRBJ2-3|TRBV28
TGTGCCAGCAGTTTATGGTTCCTGCAAGCCCGCACAGATACGCAGTATTTT
CASSLWFLQARTDTQYF
>few|.|TRBJ2-2|TRBV18
TGTGCCAGCTCACCAATGGCAGGGTCGTCCGGGGAGCTGTTTTTT
CASSPMAGSSGELFF
>.|.|TRBJ1-3|TRBV24-1
TGTGCCACCAGTGCGGACAGTGGAAACACCATATATTTT
CATSADSGNTIYF
>.|.|TRBJ2-7|TRBV2
TGTGCCAGCAGTGAAGCGAGGGGGAGGGGCAAAGCACAGTACTTC
CASSEARGRGKAQYF
>.|.|TRBJ1-5|TRBV27
TGTGCCAGCAGTTTGGGGGGATTTGATCAGCCCCAGCATTTT
CASSLGGFDQPQHF
>.|TRBD1|TRBJ2-1|TRBV3-1/TRBV3-2
TGTGCCAGCAGCCAAGATCCCCAGGGGGCGGGTAATGAGCAGTTCTTC
CASSQDPQGAGNEQFF
>.|.|TRBJ1-2|TRBV25-1
TGTGCCAGCAGGGACAGCCTGTCCTATGGCTACACCTTC
CASRDSLSYGYTF
>.|.|TRBJ1-6|TRBV11-2
TGTGCCAGCAGCTTAGATCTCCAGGTTCCACCCCTCCACTTT
CASSLDLQVPPLHF
>.|TRBD1|TRBJ1-2|TRBV27
TGTGCCAGCAGATCTCCGGGACAGGGGGCTTCTGGCTACACCTTC
CASRSPGQGASGYTF
>.|.|TRBJ2-3|TRBV27
TGTGCCAGCAGTTTCGTTTCTTCGTTCACAGATACGCAGTATTTT
CASSFVSSFTDTQYF
>.|.|TRBJ1-2|TRBV6-5
TGTGCCAGCAGACCATCGACAGGCCCTTATGGCTACACCTTC
CASRPSTGPYGYTF
>.|TRBD2|TRBJ2-4|TRBV6-5
TGTGCCAGCAGTTTGACCTTTACTAGCGTCATTCAGTACTTC
CASSLTFTSVIQYF
>.|.|TRBJ2-7|TRBV18
TGTGCCAGCTCACCACGGGCTGAGGGCGGAACTTTC
CASSPRAEGGTF
>.|.|TRBJ2-3|TRBV6-5
TGTGCCAGCAGTCCCCTTACTAGCTACTCAGATACGCAGTATTTT
CASSPLTSYSDTQYF
>.|.|TRBJ1-1|TRBV29-1
TGCAGCGCCAAGCGGGACGGATTGAACACTGAAGCTTTCTTT
CSAKRDGLNTEAFF
>once|TRBD1|TRBJ1-1|TRBV3-1/TRBV3-2
TGTGCCAGCTCAGGGGGAACTGAAGCTTTCTTT
CASSGGTEAFF
>.|TRBD1|TRBJ1-2|TRBV6-5
TGTGCCAGCAGTCGCCGACAGGGGGAATCTCGCGGCTACACCTTC
CASSRRQGESRGYTF